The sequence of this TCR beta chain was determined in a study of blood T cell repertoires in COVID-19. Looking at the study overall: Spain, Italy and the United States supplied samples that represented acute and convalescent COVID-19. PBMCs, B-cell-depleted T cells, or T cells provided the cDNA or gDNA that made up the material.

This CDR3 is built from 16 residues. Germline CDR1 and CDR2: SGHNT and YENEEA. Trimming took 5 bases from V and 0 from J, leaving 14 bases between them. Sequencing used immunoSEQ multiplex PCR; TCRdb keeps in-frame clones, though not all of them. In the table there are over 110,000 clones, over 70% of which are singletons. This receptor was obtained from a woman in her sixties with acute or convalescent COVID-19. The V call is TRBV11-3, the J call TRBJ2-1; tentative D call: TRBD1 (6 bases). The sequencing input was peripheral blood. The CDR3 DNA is TGTGCCAGCAGCCCTGGGGGCGGAAGCTCCTACAATGAGCAGTTCTTC. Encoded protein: CASSPGGGSSYNEQFF.